A selection of T cell receptor beta chains follows, all from one sample in a study of Ad26.COV2.S vaccination and SARS-CoV-2 variants. Assay used: immunoSEQ multiplex PCR; TCRdb lists only in-frame clones, some missing. The sample yields 500,000 or so clones, roughly nine tenths seen once. Sequences were derived from peripheral blood, sampled in a trial of Ad26.COV2.S vaccine versus placebo. The receptor set was obtained from a person aged 18-60 years who received the Ad26.COV2.S COVID-19 vaccine or a placebo. Both conserved end residues are part of each CDR3. A D gene is named only where the DNA matches it firmly. A row's size may be missing; if present it is once, few, many or a size class.

TRBV11-1	-	TRBJ2-5	once	CASSPPWGDETQYF	TGTGCCAGCAGCCCCCCGTGGGGGGACGAGACCCAGTACTTC
TRBV7-9	TRBD1	TRBJ1-1	-	CASSLGGTEALYTEAFF	TGTGCCAGCAGCTTAGGTGGGACAGAGGCCCTCTACACTGAAGCTTTCTTT
TRBV27	-	TRBJ2-7	-	CASSLFGTQTYEQYF	TGTGCCAGCAGTTTATTCGGGACTCAAACCTACGAGCAGTACTTC
TRBV3-1/TRBV3-2	-	TRBJ2-2	-	CASTVLSGAGELFF	TGTGCCAGCACCGTCCTTAGCGGCGCCGGGGAGCTGTTTTTT
TRBV6-6	-	TRBJ2-2	-	CASSYGRNANTGELFF	TGTGCCAGCAGTTACGGCAGAAATGCGAACACCGGGGAGCTGTTTTTT
TRBV11-3	TRBD2	TRBJ2-1	-	CASSPGTSGEQFF	TGTGCCAGCAGCCCCGGGACTAGCGGTGAGCAGTTCTTC
TRBV6-5	-	TRBJ1-1	few	CASSIGIRAFF	TGTGCCAGCAGTATCGGCATAAGGGCTTTCTTT
TRBV28	TRBD1	TRBJ1-1	-	CASSLPTTGDTEAFF	TGTGCCAGCAGTTTACCTACGACAGGGGACACTGAAGCTTTCTTT
TRBV29-1	-	TRBJ2-5	-	CSVEPPSDFRWATQYF	TGCAGCGTTGAACCTCCTTCTGACTTCCGTTGGGCGACCCAGTACTTC
TRBV27	-	TRBJ1-6	-	CASSLFGQFQSPLHF	TGTGCCAGCAGTTTATTTGGACAATTTCAGTCACCCCTCCACTTT
TRBV19	TRBD1	TRBJ1-1	-	CASSSIDRGSSEAFF	TGTGCCAGTAGTAGCATTGACAGGGGGAGTTCTGAAGCTTTCTTT
TRBV5-1	TRBD2	TRBJ2-1	-	CASRPRGESNEQFF	TGCGCCAGCAGGCCGCGGGGGGAGAGTAATGAGCAGTTCTTC
TRBV9	TRBD1	TRBJ2-7	-	CASSVDRDRHEQYF	TGTGCCAGCAGCGTAGACCGGGACAGGCACGAGCAGTACTTC
TRBV28	-	TRBJ2-7	-	CASITSSGEQYF	TGTGCCAGCATCACTTCCTCGGGCGAGCAGTACTTC
TRBV18	-	TRBJ1-1	-	CASSQGAMNTEAFF	TGTGCCAGCTCACAGGGAGCGATGAACACTGAAGCTTTCTTT
TRBV27	TRBD1	TRBJ2-7	-	CASSATGISYEQYF	TGTGCCAGCAGCGCGACAGGGATCTCCTACGAGCAGTACTTC
TRBV5-1	-	TRBJ1-4	-	CASSRESNEKLFF	TGCGCCAGCAGCCGGGAGTCAAATGAAAAACTGTTTTTT
TRBV6-5	-	TRBJ2-1	-	CASSSSGQTYNEQFF	TGTGCCAGCAGTTCAAGCGGGCAAACCTACAATGAGCAGTTCTTC